This T cell receptor beta chain was retrieved from a study of CD8+CD57+ T cells in acquired aplastic anemia. Trimming shortened V by 6 bases and J by 6 bases, and 12 bases separated the two germline ends. Per the germline V gene, CDR1 is SEHNR and CDR2 is FQNEAQ (reference sequence). This CDR3 comprises 13 residues. Those patients picked for sequencing had displayed CD8+CD57+ cell expansion on flow cytometry. TCR beta VDJ and CDR3 were profiled, and genomic DNA was the template. From the reads, TCRdb called clonotypes with MiXCR, one entry per CDR3 protein. This table has some 180,000 distinct CDR3 sequences, around 50% appearing once.

Material: sorted CD4+, CD8+, or CD8+CD57+ T cells (not recorded which) from PBMCs. The rearrangement uses TRBV7-9 and TRBJ1-3; possibly TRBD1 for D (6 bases). The source is a human donor with aplastic anemia. The CDR3 DNA sequence: TGTGCCAGCAGTTTGGCAGGGGAAAACACCATATATTTT. Its translation: CASSLAGENTIYF.